This TCR beta chain was identified in a study of siplizumab effects on memory and regulatory T cells. Study-level points and caveats: With siplizumab, Treg-derived clones averaged about 70% of mappable alloreactive CD4+ clones, versus around 25% in controls. An assignable phenotype, naive or memory, was missing from roughly 79-95% of proliferating CD4+ or CD8+ clones. Few alloreactive clones mapped to unstimulated subsets.

Comment on this clone: Its antigen is unknown.

CDR1 and CDR2 (germline): SQVTM, ANQGSEA. The ends were cut back, 7 bases at V and 0 bases at J, with 11 bases in the middle. The CDR3 contains 13 residues. Profiling relied on immunoSEQ multiplex PCR, and the TCRdb table lists in-frame clones only, not all of them. This repertoire shows around 100,000 clones, about 93% found once; its top ten account for more than 10%. The material sequenced was non-Treg CD4+ T cells sorted from blood. The clonotype was recovered from a human donor in good health. This chain connects TRBV29-1 to TRBJ2-3; perhaps TRBD2 as D (6 bases). The CDR3 loop is CSASGLSTDTQYF. The CDR3, as DNA: TGCAGCGCCTCGGGACTCAGCACAGATACGCAGTATTTT.